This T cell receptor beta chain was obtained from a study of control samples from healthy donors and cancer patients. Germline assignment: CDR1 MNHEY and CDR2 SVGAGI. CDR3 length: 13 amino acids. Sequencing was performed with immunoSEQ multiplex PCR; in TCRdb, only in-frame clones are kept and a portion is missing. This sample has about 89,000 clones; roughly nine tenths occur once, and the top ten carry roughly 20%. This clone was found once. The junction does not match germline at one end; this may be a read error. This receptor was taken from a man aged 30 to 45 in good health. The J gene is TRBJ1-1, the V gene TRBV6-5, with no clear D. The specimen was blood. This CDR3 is CASSYLRPYEAFF. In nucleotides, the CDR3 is TGTGCCAGCAGCTACTTAAGGCCCTATGAAGCTTTCTTT.